Following are 17 T cell receptor beta chains from one sample sequenced in a study of metastatic and nonmetastatic thyroid tumors. There were no patients who had received any treatment before thyroid surgery. TCRdb redid the clone calls on the PCR reads using MiXCR. The sample consists of roughly 18,000 clones, 30% to 35% of them appearing once. Sequencing used tumor tissue. The receptors were sampled from a male donor with papillary thyroid cancer or a benign thyroid nodule (not recorded which). Some clones in this sample may be carry-over from other donors' samples.

This clone was seen a handful of times. The chain couples TRBV6-4 to TRBJ2-1; D is perhaps TRBD1 or TRBD2 (5 bases each). V was pared by 2 bases and J by 5 bases, with 10 bases between. Germline-derived CDR1 and CDR2 are MRHNA and SNTAGT. CDR3 length: 14 amino acids. The CDR3 reads CASSDRGAHNEQFF. CDR3 in DNA: TGTGCCAGCAGTGACAGGGGAGCGCACAATGAGCAGTTCTTC.

The rearrangement joins TRBV11-3 to TRBJ2-3, with 7 bases matching TRBD1. The germline V gene has CDR1 SGHNT and CDR2 YENEEA. This CDR3 has 15 residues. V gave up 2 bases and J gave up 3 bases; unmatched junction bases: 5. CDR3 nucleotides: TGTGCCAGCAGCTTACGACAGGGTTCAACAGATACGCAGTATTTT. Protein product: CASSLRQGSTDTQYF.

By frequency in the sample, this clone is medium-sized. This CDR3 is also generated by other DNA sequences in the sample. The CDR3 DNA follows: TGTGCCAGCAGCCAAGGAAAGGGCGAGCAGTACTTC. This translates into CASSQGKGEQYF. V gene TRBV3-1 combines with J gene TRBJ2-7; no reliable D call. Per germline, CDR1 LGHDT and CDR2 YNNKEL (reference sequence). V was shortened by 1 base and J by 6 bases, with 7 bases between the two germline ends. This CDR3 contains 12 residues.

The chain is built from TRBV11-2 and TRBJ1-1; D unclear. Trimming pared 1 base from V and 13 bases from J, leaving 13 bases between. Germline CDR1 is SGHAT and CDR2 is FQNNGV. The CDR3 spans 12 residues. CDR3: CASSLVVGSGFF. The CDR3 region has the DNA TGTGCCAGCAGCTTAGTGGTAGGGTCGGGTTTCTTT.

The genes are TRBV9 and TRBJ1-2; 9 bases match TRBD1. CDR1 is SGDLS, CDR2 YYNGEE, per germline. The CDR3 contains 18 residues. J was trimmed by 5 bases and V by 2 bases; bases with no gene match: 16. CDR3 nucleotides: TGTGCCAGCAGCGTCTCAACCGGGACAGGGTTCTCGTATTATGGCTACACCTTC. The encoded protein is CASSVSTGTGFSYYGYTF.

This clone was counted ten times or more. This specimen includes other DNA sequences encoding the same CDR3. The chain joins TRBV9 to TRBJ2-3; no firm D call. The germline V gene encodes CDR1 SGDLS and CDR2 YYNGEE. This CDR3 is 13 amino acids long. V lost 0 bases and J lost 6, with 8 bases in between. The CDR3 sequence: CASSVEEMDTQYF. The CDR3 region has the DNA TGTGCCAGCAGCGTAGAAGAGATGGATACGCAGTATTTT. The full variable domain, completed using reference TRBV9 and TRBJ2-3, is DSGVTQTPKHLITATGQRVTLRCSPRSGDLSVYWYQQSLDQGLQFLIQYYNGEERAKGNILERFSAQQFPDLHSELNLSSLELGDSALYFCASSVEEMDTQYFGPGTRLTVL.

The V gene is TRBV5-1, the J gene TRBJ2-7, with 7 bases matching TRBD2. CDR3 length: 14 residues. Germline V CDR1 and CDR2: SGHRS, YFSETQ. V lost 0 bases, J lost 5 bases, and 5 bases stayed unmatched. Here the CDR3 reads CASSLATSVNEQYF. The CDR3 coding sequence is TGCGCCAGCAGCTTGGCAACTAGCGTGAACGAGCAGTACTTC.

The chain recombines TRBV19 with TRBJ1-3; 7 nucleotides match TRBD1. V was clipped by 1 base and J by 2 bases; unmatched bases: 2. The CDR3 consists of 15 residues. The V gene's germline CDR1 is LNHDA and CDR2 SQIVND (reference sequence). CDR3 sequence (DNA): TGTGCCAGTAGTATAGCCGGGACAGCTGGAAACACCATATATTTT. Its translation is CASSIAGTAGNTIYF.

The chain combines TRBV4-2 with TRBJ1-1; D is unresolved. Deletions cut 3 bases from V and 7 bases from J, with 6 bases between. This CDR3 has 11 residues. CDR1 and CDR2 (germline): LGHNA, YNFKEQ. This chain's CDR3 is CASSQGSEAFF. The CDR3 bases are TGTGCCAGCAGCCAGGGAAGTGAAGCTTTCTTT.

With respect to this clone: The final CDR3 position lacks the conserved phenylalanine or tryptophan, pointing to a likely read error. The V call is TRBV20-1, the J call TRBJ1-1; maybe TRBD1 (6 bases). Germline V lookup: CDR1 DFQATT, CDR2 SNEGSKA (reference sequence). The CDR3 has 16 residues. CDR3 DNA sequence: TGCAGTTCTAGAGAAGGGGGATCCGGGGTGAACACTGAAGCTTTCTCT. As protein: CSSREGGSGVNTEAFS.

This clone turned up a few times. With a much larger clone just one base away, this may be a read error. Other nucleotide sequences in the sample specify the same CDR3. V usage is TRBV3-1 and J usage is TRBJ1-1; D is uncertain. The length of the CDR3 is 11 residues. Germline V lookup: CDR1 LGHDT, CDR2 YNNKEL (reference sequence). The CDR3: CASSQSQEAFF. The CDR3 region has the DNA TGTGCTAGCAGCCAATCCCAGGAGGCTTTCTTT.

This clone is judged medium-sized. V and J are TRBV28 and TRBJ1-1, with TRBD1 as a possible D gene (6 bases). Per the germline V gene, CDR1 is MDHEN and CDR2 is SYDVKM. Trimming removed 7 bases at V and 5 bases at J, with 23 bases between. The CDR3 covers 16 residues. The CDR3 nucleotides are TGTGCCAGCATCCTACCTGGGGGGGCTCAAAAAACTGAAGCTTTCTTT. Translating gives CASILPGGAQKTEAFF.

This clone was observed a handful of times. This chain joins TRBV6-9 and TRBJ2-7; 9 nucleotides match TRBD2. Germline-derived CDR1 and CDR2 are MNHGY and SVAAGI. Losses at the gene ends were 7 bases for V and 0 bases for J; bases not matched to a gene: 10. There are 16 residues in the CDR3. CDR3 DNA sequence: TGTGCCAGCATTCCCGGACTAGCGTCTCTCTCCTACGAGCAGTACTTC. Translation: CASIPGLASLSYEQYF.

This clone was seen only once. CDR3: CASSQQGSNQPQHF. DNA for the CDR3: TGTGCCAGCAGCCAACAGGGGAGCAATCAGCCCCAGCATTTT. This sequence joins TRBV5-4 and TRBJ1-5; 7 bases are shared with TRBD1. The trim removed 4 bases at V and 1 base at J, leaving 2 bases unmatched. The CDR3 contains 14 residues. The germline CDR1 and CDR2 sequences are SGHNT and YYREEE (reference sequence).

V gene TRBV14 combines with J gene TRBJ1-3; D unresolved. In germline, CDR1 is SGHDN, CDR2 FVKESK. The CDR3 spans 16 residues. Between the trimmed V and J ends, which lost 3 bases and 0 bases, there was a span of 12 bases. The CDR3 DNA follows: TGTGCCAGCAGCCAGCTGGACTTCACCTCTGGAAACACCATATATTTT. Translated: CASSQLDFTSGNTIYF.

Notes on this clone: A much larger clonotype is one base distant, so this may be a read error. CDR3 in DNA: TGCAGTGCTCAGCTATTCACGACTAGCGGGAGGGCCATGGCAGATACGCAGTATTTT. This translates into CSAQLFTTSGRAMADTQYF. The J gene is TRBJ2-3, the V gene TRBV20-1, with TRBD2 matching over 14 bases. Germline-derived CDR1 and CDR2 are DFQATT and SNEGSKA (reference sequence). The CDR3 is 19 residues long. The J segment lost 4 bases and the V segment lost 5 bases, leaving 17 bases of the junction unmatched.

Remarks on this clone: The germline gene is not matched at one end of the junction; a read error may be the cause. This chain uses TRBV6-1 with TRBJ1-2, with D possibly being TRBD1 (6 bases). Germline values: CDR1 MNHNS, CDR2 SASEGT. The CDR3 covers 17 residues. CDR3 residues: CSSSPSQGANCSAGYTF. The CDR3 bases are TGTTCCAGCAGTCCATCACAGGGTGCGAATTGCTCAGCTGGCTACACCTTC.